These T cell receptor beta chains were read from a single sample in a study of cytomegalovirus exposure and HLA in healthy donors. Profiling relied on immunoSEQ multiplex PCR, and the TCRdb table lists in-frame clones only, not all of them. The sample includes approximately 70,000 clones, less than 75% of them seen just once. The specimen was PBMCs. The receptors originated from a man in his forties in good health and CMV-seropositive. CDR3s include the opening cysteine and the closing phenylalanine or tryptophan. Each record gives: CDR3 DNA, CDR3 protein, J gene, clone size, D gene, V gene. D genes are given only for firm matches. The size of a clone is reported for some rows only, either as once, few or many, or as a class for expanded clones.

cdr3_nt: TGCGCCAGCAGCTTAGACAGCACTAGCACAGATACGCAGTATTTT
cdr3_aa: CASSLDSTSTDTQYF
j_call: TRBJ2-3
clone_size: -
d_call: -
v_call: TRBV5-1

cdr3_nt: TGTGCCAGCAGTGAAGGGGGCAGCACAGATACGCAGTATTTT
cdr3_aa: CASSEGGSTDTQYF
j_call: TRBJ2-3
clone_size: -
d_call: -
v_call: TRBV2

cdr3_nt: TGTGCCAGCGGCACCCCAGGGGGCACTGAAGCTTTCTTT
cdr3_aa: CASGTPGGTEAFF
j_call: TRBJ1-1
clone_size: -
d_call: TRBD1
v_call: TRBV6-6

cdr3_nt: TGTGCCAGCAGTTTAGGCTCGCAGGAAAATGAAAAACTGTTTTTT
cdr3_aa: CASSLGSQENEKLFF
j_call: TRBJ1-4
clone_size: -
d_call: -
v_call: TRBV28

cdr3_nt: TGTGCCAGCAGTGAGTTGCCAGGGGGGCACACTGAAGCTTTCTTT
cdr3_aa: CASSELPGGHTEAFF
j_call: TRBJ1-1
clone_size: few
d_call: TRBD1
v_call: TRBV2

cdr3_nt: TGTGCCAGCAGCCCCCAATGGGGACAAAGAGGAAAGAGGGACCCAGATACGCAGTATTTT
cdr3_aa: CASSPQWGQRGKRDPDTQYF
j_call: TRBJ2-3
clone_size: -
d_call: -
v_call: TRBV7-3

cdr3_nt: TGTGCCAGCAGCTTAGGGGACAGCACCGGGGAGCTGTTTTTT
cdr3_aa: CASSLGDSTGELFF
j_call: TRBJ2-2
clone_size: -
d_call: TRBD1
v_call: TRBV11-3

cdr3_nt: TGTGCCAGCAGTGATCGAGGACTCACTGAAGCTTTCTTT
cdr3_aa: CASSDRGLTEAFF
j_call: TRBJ1-1
clone_size: -
d_call: -
v_call: TRBV25-1

cdr3_nt: TGTGCCAGCTCACCGGGCCAGGGCTACACCTTC
cdr3_aa: CASSPGQGYTF
j_call: TRBJ1-2
clone_size: -
d_call: -
v_call: TRBV18

cdr3_nt: TGTGCCAGCAGTTTAGTGGGGGCTGTCTCCTATGGTGGCTACACCTTC
cdr3_aa: CASSLVGAVSYGGYTF
j_call: TRBJ1-2
clone_size: -
d_call: -
v_call: TRBV27

cdr3_nt: TGTGCCAGCAGCGAGGGTGTCCGGACAGAATATGGCTACACCTTC
cdr3_aa: CASSEGVRTEYGYTF
j_call: TRBJ1-2
clone_size: -
d_call: -
v_call: TRBV4-2

cdr3_nt: TGTGCCAGCAGTGAATCTAGTCTTAACCCGTACTTC
cdr3_aa: CASSESSLNPYF
j_call: TRBJ2-7
clone_size: -
d_call: -
v_call: TRBV2

cdr3_nt: TGCGCCAGCAGCCAAGATAAATACAATGAGCAGTTCTTC
cdr3_aa: CASSQDKYNEQFF
j_call: TRBJ2-1
clone_size: -
d_call: -
v_call: TRBV4-1

cdr3_nt: TGTGCCAGCAGCCAAGGACCCCAGGACAATGGCTACACCTTC
cdr3_aa: CASSQGPQDNGYTF
j_call: TRBJ1-2
clone_size: once
d_call: -
v_call: TRBV4-2

cdr3_nt: TGTGCCAGCAGCTTGGGACTAGCGGGCCTTGCGGGGACCCAGTACTTC
cdr3_aa: CASSLGLAGLAGTQYF
j_call: TRBJ2-5
clone_size: -
d_call: TRBD2
v_call: TRBV5-6

cdr3_nt: TGTGCCAGCAGTCCCGGGACAGGGTTTGAAAAACTGTTTTTT
cdr3_aa: CASSPGTGFEKLFF
j_call: TRBJ1-4
clone_size: -
d_call: TRBD1
v_call: TRBV27

cdr3_nt: TGTGCCAGCAGCGGGGACAGCCTGTACGAGCAGTACTTC
cdr3_aa: CASSGDSLYEQYF
j_call: TRBJ2-7
clone_size: once
d_call: TRBD1
v_call: TRBV5-4

cdr3_nt: TGTGCCAGCCTAAAGACTAGCGGGATCACAGATACGCAGTATTTT
cdr3_aa: CASLKTSGITDTQYF
j_call: TRBJ2-3
clone_size: -
d_call: TRBD2
v_call: TRBV2

cdr3_nt: TGTGCCAGCAGGGACAGTCCTCCTGACTATGGCTACACCTTC
cdr3_aa: CASRDSPPDYGYTF
j_call: TRBJ1-2
clone_size: -
d_call: -
v_call: TRBV6-1

cdr3_nt: TGTGCCAGCAGCTTCCAATCCGGGGGTGAAAAACTGTTTTTT
cdr3_aa: CASSFQSGGEKLFF
j_call: TRBJ1-4
clone_size: -
d_call: -
v_call: TRBV7-9

cdr3_nt: TGTGCCAGCAGTCCCCAGAATGGCGGGAGGCTCGACGAGCAGTACTTC
cdr3_aa: CASSPQNGGRLDEQYF
j_call: TRBJ2-7
clone_size: -
d_call: TRBD2
v_call: TRBV25-1

cdr3_nt: TGTGCCAGCAGCCTTACAGGGTACACTGAAGCTTTCTTT
cdr3_aa: CASSLTGYTEAFF
j_call: TRBJ1-1
clone_size: -
d_call: -
v_call: TRBV27

cdr3_nt: TGCGCCAGCAGCCAAACACTCAGGGGCGGCACTGAAGCTTTCTTT
cdr3_aa: CASSQTLRGGTEAFF
j_call: TRBJ1-1
clone_size: -
d_call: -
v_call: TRBV4-3

cdr3_nt: TGTGCCAGCAGCGTCGACAGAAACTATGGCTACACCTTC
cdr3_aa: CASSVDRNYGYTF
j_call: TRBJ1-2
clone_size: -
d_call: -
v_call: TRBV9

cdr3_nt: TGTGCCAGCAGCTCCGTCTTTGACGGACGGAGGCCCTACGAGCAGTACTTC
cdr3_aa: CASSSVFDGRRPYEQYF
j_call: TRBJ2-7
clone_size: -
d_call: -
v_call: TRBV11-2

cdr3_nt: TGTGCCAGCAGCTTGTCAGGGAAATATCAGCCCCAGCATTTT
cdr3_aa: CASSLSGKYQPQHF
j_call: TRBJ1-5
clone_size: -
d_call: -
v_call: TRBV5-6

cdr3_nt: TGCGCCAGCAGCCCTCGGACAGATACAACTAATGAAAAACTGTTTTTT
cdr3_aa: CASSPRTDTTNEKLFF
j_call: TRBJ1-4
clone_size: -
d_call: -
v_call: TRBV5-1

cdr3_nt: TGCGCCAGCAGCCAAGAGCCAGGTTTGAACATTCAGTACTTC
cdr3_aa: CASSQEPGLNIQYF
j_call: TRBJ2-4
clone_size: few
d_call: -
v_call: TRBV5-1

cdr3_nt: TGTGCCAGCTCGGGTCGGAGCTCCTACGAGCAGTACTTC
cdr3_aa: CASSGRSSYEQYF
j_call: TRBJ2-7
clone_size: -
d_call: -
v_call: TRBV6-6

cdr3_nt: TGTGCCAGCAGCCCTCGGGTACGTTGGGAGTCAGATACGCAGTATTTT
cdr3_aa: CASSPRVRWESDTQYF
j_call: TRBJ2-3
clone_size: -
d_call: -
v_call: TRBV11-2

cdr3_nt: TGTGCCAGCAGCCCGCCACAGGGATACACCGGGGAGCTGTTTTTT
cdr3_aa: CASSPPQGYTGELFF
j_call: TRBJ2-2
clone_size: -
d_call: -
v_call: TRBV9

cdr3_nt: TGTGCCAGTACCCTACAGGGCAGAGGCTACACCTTC
cdr3_aa: CASTLQGRGYTF
j_call: TRBJ1-2
clone_size: once
d_call: -
v_call: TRBV19

cdr3_nt: TGTGCCATCAGTCCTCGGACAGAAAACAATGAGCAGTTCTTC
cdr3_aa: CAISPRTENNEQFF
j_call: TRBJ2-1
clone_size: -
d_call: -
v_call: TRBV10-3

cdr3_nt: TGTGCCAGCAGTGAATTTCCGAGGACAGGGGCCTATGGCTACACCTTC
cdr3_aa: CASSEFPRTGAYGYTF
j_call: TRBJ1-2
clone_size: -
d_call: TRBD1
v_call: TRBV2

cdr3_nt: TGTGCCAGCAGTTCGGCAGGGTGGCAAGAGACCCAGTACTTC
cdr3_aa: CASSSAGWQETQYF
j_call: TRBJ2-5
clone_size: -
d_call: -
v_call: TRBV28

cdr3_nt: TGTGCCAGCAGTGAAGCAGGGGGCCCCGGGGGTAACACTGAAGCTTTCTTT
cdr3_aa: CASSEAGGPGGNTEAFF
j_call: TRBJ1-1
clone_size: -
d_call: TRBD1
v_call: TRBV6-1

cdr3_nt: TGCGCCAGCAGCTCAGACGGAGACTATGGCTACACCTTC
cdr3_aa: CASSSDGDYGYTF
j_call: TRBJ1-2
clone_size: -
d_call: -
v_call: TRBV5-1

cdr3_nt: TGTGCCAGTAGTATAGATCAGGACAGAGAAAGGAGCCAGCCCCAGCATTTT
cdr3_aa: CASSIDQDRERSQPQHF
j_call: TRBJ1-5
clone_size: -
d_call: -
v_call: TRBV19

cdr3_nt: TGTGCCAGCAGCCCTGGACAGAACACCGGGGAGCTGTTTTTT
cdr3_aa: CASSPGQNTGELFF
j_call: TRBJ2-2
clone_size: -
d_call: -
v_call: TRBV5-4

cdr3_nt: TGTGCCAGCAGTTTATCCCGACAGGGGAATCAGCCCCAGCATTTT
cdr3_aa: CASSLSRQGNQPQHF
j_call: TRBJ1-5
clone_size: -
d_call: TRBD1
v_call: TRBV27

cdr3_nt: TGCGCCAGCAGCACAGCAGGGGCGGTTGAAACTGAAGCTTTCTTT
cdr3_aa: CASSTAGAVETEAFF
j_call: TRBJ1-1
clone_size: few
d_call: -
v_call: TRBV5-1

cdr3_nt: TGTGCCAGCAGTCAGACCCCGACAGGGATCCAAGAGACCCAGTACTTC
cdr3_aa: CASSQTPTGIQETQYF
j_call: TRBJ2-5
clone_size: once
d_call: TRBD1
v_call: TRBV2

cdr3_nt: TGTGCCAGCAGCCCGGGGGTTTTCCAGTTCTTC
cdr3_aa: CASSPGVFQFF
j_call: TRBJ2-1
clone_size: -
d_call: -
v_call: TRBV25-1

cdr3_nt: TGTGCCAGCGGCGACAGGTCTGGGGCCAACGTCCTGACTTTC
cdr3_aa: CASGDRSGANVLTF
j_call: TRBJ2-6
clone_size: few
d_call: -
v_call: TRBV7-2

cdr3_nt: TGCGCCAGCAGCCAAGATGGCCAGGGATACGGCTACACCTTC
cdr3_aa: CASSQDGQGYGYTF
j_call: TRBJ1-2
clone_size: few
d_call: -
v_call: TRBV4-3

cdr3_nt: TGTGCCAGCAGCTTAGTACAGGGTGGGGAGCAGTACTTC
cdr3_aa: CASSLVQGGEQYF
j_call: TRBJ2-7
clone_size: -
d_call: -
v_call: TRBV13

cdr3_nt: TGCGCCAGCAGCCGGACAGGGTCCGACAATGAGCAGTTCTTC
cdr3_aa: CASSRTGSDNEQFF
j_call: TRBJ2-1
clone_size: -
d_call: TRBD1
v_call: TRBV5-1

cdr3_nt: TGTGCCAGCAGCGTAGCAGGGGGCTCTGGCTATGGCTACACCTTC
cdr3_aa: CASSVAGGSGYGYTF
j_call: TRBJ1-2
clone_size: few
d_call: TRBD1
v_call: TRBV9

cdr3_nt: TGCGCCAGCAGCATGGCAGGGGAGGAAGCTTTCTTT
cdr3_aa: CASSMAGEEAFF
j_call: TRBJ1-1
clone_size: -
d_call: -
v_call: TRBV5-1

cdr3_nt: TGTGCTAGCAGCCAGGGAAGGCAGGGCGAGCAGTACTTC
cdr3_aa: CASSQGRQGEQYF
j_call: TRBJ2-7
clone_size: -
d_call: -
v_call: TRBV7-7

cdr3_nt: TGCAGCGTCTCGGCCGGGACAGCGAATGAAAAACTGTTTTTT
cdr3_aa: CSVSAGTANEKLFF
j_call: TRBJ1-4
clone_size: -
d_call: TRBD1
v_call: TRBV29-1

cdr3_nt: TGTGCCAGCAGCCCAGTTCGCGGAGTCCACAATGAGCAGTTCTTC
cdr3_aa: CASSPVRGVHNEQFF
j_call: TRBJ2-1
clone_size: -
d_call: -
v_call: TRBV7-2

cdr3_nt: TGTGCCAGCTCATCATATCAGGGGGGTAGCAATCAGCCCCAGCATTTT
cdr3_aa: CASSSYQGGSNQPQHF
j_call: TRBJ1-5
clone_size: -
d_call: TRBD1
v_call: TRBV18

cdr3_nt: TGTGCCAGCAGCCTTCGTGGAGATTACGGAGGAAACACCATATATTTT
cdr3_aa: CASSLRGDYGGNTIYF
j_call: TRBJ1-3
clone_size: -
d_call: -
v_call: TRBV9

cdr3_nt: TGTGCCAGCAGCTCAGGGTATATTGGGTACAATGAGCAGTTCTTC
cdr3_aa: CASSSGYIGYNEQFF
j_call: TRBJ2-1
clone_size: -
d_call: -
v_call: TRBV7-6

cdr3_nt: TGTGCCAGCAGCGCGGCGAACAGGCCGACCTACGAGCAGTACTTC
cdr3_aa: CASSAANRPTYEQYF
j_call: TRBJ2-7
clone_size: -
d_call: -
v_call: TRBV7-9

cdr3_nt: TGTGCCAGCAGCTCCACGACAGCCCAAGAGACCCAGTACTTC
cdr3_aa: CASSSTTAQETQYF
j_call: TRBJ2-5
clone_size: -
d_call: -
v_call: TRBV7-2

cdr3_nt: TGTGCCAGTAGGCAGGGACAGTTGAACACTGAAGCTTTCTTT
cdr3_aa: CASRQGQLNTEAFF
j_call: TRBJ1-1
clone_size: few
d_call: TRBD1
v_call: TRBV19

cdr3_nt: TGTGCCAGCTCCCTACAGGGGGAGACCTACGAGCAGTACTTC
cdr3_aa: CASSLQGETYEQYF
j_call: TRBJ2-7
clone_size: few
d_call: TRBD1
v_call: TRBV18